This T cell receptor beta chain was sequenced for a study of T cells expressing NK-cell markers. Study-wide findings and caveats: In a group of several donors, dominant NKG2C+ clonotypes represented roughly 1.0-7.5% of CD8+ T cells.

Worth noting for this clonotype: Its antigen is unknown.

TCRdb re-called the 5' RACE reads and gives one entry per CDR3 protein, without DNA. This table holds fewer than 400,000 distinct CDR3 sequences. This TCR was recovered from a woman in her fifties or sixties in good health. Source material: blood T cells: a sorted CD56 or NKG2C T cell subset, CD4+ or CD8+ T cells, or bulk PBMC T cells (not recorded which).

The CDR3 spells CASGILAGGEQYF. This chain joins TRBV3-1 and TRBJ2-7; TCRdb reports TRBD2, a call that lacks DNA to check it against. Per germline, CDR1 LGHDT and CDR2 YNNKEL (reference sequence). This CDR3 has 13 residues.